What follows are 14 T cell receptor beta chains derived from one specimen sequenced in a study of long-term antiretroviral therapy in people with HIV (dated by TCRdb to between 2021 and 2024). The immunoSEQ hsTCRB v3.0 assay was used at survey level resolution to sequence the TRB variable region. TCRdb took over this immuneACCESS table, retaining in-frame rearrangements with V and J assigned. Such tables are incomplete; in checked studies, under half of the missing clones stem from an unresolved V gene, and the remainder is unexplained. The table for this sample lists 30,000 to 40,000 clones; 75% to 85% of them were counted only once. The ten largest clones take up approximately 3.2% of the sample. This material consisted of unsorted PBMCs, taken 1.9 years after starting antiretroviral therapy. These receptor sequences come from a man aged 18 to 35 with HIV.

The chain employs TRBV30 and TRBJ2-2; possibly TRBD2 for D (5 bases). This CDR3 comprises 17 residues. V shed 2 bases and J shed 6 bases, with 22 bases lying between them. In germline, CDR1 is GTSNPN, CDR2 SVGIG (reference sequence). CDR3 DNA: TGTGCCTGGAGTATAAAATTCCGGGATCCTCAGGCCGGGGAGCTGTTTTTT. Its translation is CAWSIKFRDPQAGELFF.

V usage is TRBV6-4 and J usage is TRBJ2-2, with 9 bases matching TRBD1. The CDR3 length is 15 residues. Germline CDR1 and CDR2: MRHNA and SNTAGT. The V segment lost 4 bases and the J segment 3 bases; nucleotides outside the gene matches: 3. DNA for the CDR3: TGTGCCAGCAGTGTGGGACAGGGAGACACCGGGGAGCTGTTTTTT. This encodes CASSVGQGDTGELFF.

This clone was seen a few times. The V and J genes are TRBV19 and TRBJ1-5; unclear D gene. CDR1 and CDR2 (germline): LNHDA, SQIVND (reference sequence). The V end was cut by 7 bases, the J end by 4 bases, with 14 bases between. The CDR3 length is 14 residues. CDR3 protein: CASTPREGNQPQHF. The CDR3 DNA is TGTGCCAGTACCCCAAGGGAGGGAAATCAGCCCCAGCATTTT.

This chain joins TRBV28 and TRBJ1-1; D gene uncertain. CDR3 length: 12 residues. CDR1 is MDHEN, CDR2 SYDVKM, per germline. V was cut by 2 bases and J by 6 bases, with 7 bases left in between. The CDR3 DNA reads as TGTGCCAGCAGTTTAACTGGGGCTGAAGCTTTCTTT. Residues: CASSLTGAEAFF. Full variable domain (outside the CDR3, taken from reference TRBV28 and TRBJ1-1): DVKVTQSSRYLVKRTGEKVFLECVQDMDHENMFWYRQDPGLGLRLIYFSYDVKMKEKGDIPEGYSVSREKKERFSLILESASTNQTSMYLCASSLTGAEAFFGQGTRLTVV.

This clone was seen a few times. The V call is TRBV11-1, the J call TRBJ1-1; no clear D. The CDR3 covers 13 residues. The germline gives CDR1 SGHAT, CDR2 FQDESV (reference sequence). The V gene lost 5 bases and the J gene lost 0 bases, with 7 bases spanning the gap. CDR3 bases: TGTGCCAGCAGCCAGACTGTGAACACTGAAGCTTTCTTT. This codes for CASSQTVNTEAFF.

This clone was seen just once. CDR3 protein: CASSYTGTGMTEAFF. The CDR3 nucleotides read TGTGCCAGCAGTTACACCGGGACAGGGATGACTGAAGCTTTCTTT. V is TRBV6-5 and J is TRBJ1-1, with 9 bases lining up with TRBD1. Per the germline V gene, CDR1 is MNHEY and CDR2 is SVGAGI. The CDR3 is 15 amino acids. V was clipped by 2 bases and J by 5 bases; unmatched bases: 6.

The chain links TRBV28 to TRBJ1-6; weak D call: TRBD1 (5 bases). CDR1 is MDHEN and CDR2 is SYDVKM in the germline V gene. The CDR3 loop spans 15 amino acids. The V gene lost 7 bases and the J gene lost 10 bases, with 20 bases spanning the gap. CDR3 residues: CASTDAVTVGSPLHF. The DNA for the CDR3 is TGTGCCAGCACAGATGCGGTGACAGTCGGGTCACCCCTCCACTTT.

The CDR3, as DNA: TGTGCCAGCAGTTACTCCCACAGCGCCCCTAACTATGGCTACACCTTC. Its translation: CASSYSHSAPNYGYTF. The chain combines TRBV6-5 with TRBJ1-2; D is undetermined. This CDR3 comprises 16 residues. V was clipped by 0 bases and J by 0 bases, with 11 bases between them. In germline, CDR1 is MNHEY, CDR2 SVGAGI.

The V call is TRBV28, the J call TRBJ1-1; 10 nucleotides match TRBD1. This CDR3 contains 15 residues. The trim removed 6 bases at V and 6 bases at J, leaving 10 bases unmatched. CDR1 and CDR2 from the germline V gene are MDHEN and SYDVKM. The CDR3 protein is CASSHPDRGRAEAFF. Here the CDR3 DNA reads TGTGCCAGCAGCCACCCAGACAGGGGGCGGGCTGAAGCTTTCTTT.

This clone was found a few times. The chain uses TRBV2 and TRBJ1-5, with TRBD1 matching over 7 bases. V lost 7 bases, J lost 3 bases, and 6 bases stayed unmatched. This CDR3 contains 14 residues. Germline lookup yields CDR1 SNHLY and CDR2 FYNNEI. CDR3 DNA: TGTGCCAGCAACGAGGGACAGAACAATCAGCCCCAGCATTTT. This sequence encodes CASNEGQNNQPQHF.

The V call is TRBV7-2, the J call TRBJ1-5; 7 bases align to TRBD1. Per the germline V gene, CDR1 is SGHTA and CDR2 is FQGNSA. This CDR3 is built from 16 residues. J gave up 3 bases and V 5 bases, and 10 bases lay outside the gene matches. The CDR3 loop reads CASSPQGQLLNQPQHF. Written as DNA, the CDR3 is TGTGCCAGCAGCCCGCAGGGACAGCTACTCAATCAGCCCCAGCATTTT.

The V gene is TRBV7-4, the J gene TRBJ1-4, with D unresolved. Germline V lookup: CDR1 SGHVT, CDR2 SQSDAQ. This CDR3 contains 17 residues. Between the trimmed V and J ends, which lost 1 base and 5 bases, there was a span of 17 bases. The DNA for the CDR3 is TGTGCCAGCAGCTTAGTGTCGTGCGGCAGGAGAAATGAAAAACTGTTTTTT. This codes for CASSLVSCGRRNEKLFF.

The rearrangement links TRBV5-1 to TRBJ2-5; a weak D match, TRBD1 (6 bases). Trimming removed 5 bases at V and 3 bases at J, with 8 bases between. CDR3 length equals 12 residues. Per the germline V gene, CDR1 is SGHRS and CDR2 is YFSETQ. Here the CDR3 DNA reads TGCGCCAGCAGTTCAGGGGAAGAGACCCAGTACTTC. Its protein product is CASSSGEETQYF.

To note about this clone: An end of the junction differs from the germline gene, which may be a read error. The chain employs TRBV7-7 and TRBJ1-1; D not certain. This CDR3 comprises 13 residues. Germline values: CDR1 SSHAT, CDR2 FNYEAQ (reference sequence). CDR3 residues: CASSPDGNTEAFF. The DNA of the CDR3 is TGTGCTAGCAGCCCGGATGGAAACACTGAAGCTTTCTTT.